Listed here are 11 T cell receptor beta chains from one sample, sequenced in a study of T cell repertoires in cytomegalovirus infection. TCRdb reprocessed the reads via MiXCR and lists one record per CDR3 protein. The data show more than 50,000 distinct CDR3 sequences, around 34% seen once. The antigens these receptors bind are not known. Sequences were obtained from PBMCs, sequenced either directly or after in vitro stimulation (not recorded which). The receptor source for this set is a human donor in good health (CMV status not recorded). Some clones in this sample may be carry-over from other donors' samples.

This clonotype was observed a few times. The chain uses TRBV11-2 and TRBJ1-1; no clear D. V gave up 5 bases and J gave up 3 bases, with 10 bases separating them. Germline V gives CDR1 SGHAT, CDR2 FQNNGV. The CDR3 sequence is 13 residues long. The CDR3 protein is CASSVRWDTEAFF. The CDR3 nucleotides are TGTGCCAGCAGCGTACGGTGGGACACTGAAGCTTTCTTT.

V is TRBV7-9 and J is TRBJ2-1; D is perhaps TRBD2 (6 bases). Germline CDR1 SEHNR, CDR2 FQNEAQ (reference sequence). CDR3 length: 15 residues. The ends were cut back, 1 base at V and 8 bases at J, with 15 bases in the middle. The CDR3 nucleotides are TGTGCCAGCAGCTTAGTAGAGGGCGGGGATGATGAGCAGTTCTTC. This gives the protein CASSLVEGGDDEQFF.

In its sample, this clonotype was seen a few times. Here the CDR3 reads CASSYSGQGVNYEQYF. For the CDR3, the DNA is TGTGCCAGCAGTTACTCGGGTCAGGGAGTAAACTACGAGCAGTACTTC. V and J are TRBV6-2 or TRBV6-3 and TRBJ2-7; D is possibly TRBD1 or TRBD2 (5 bases each). Germline V gives CDR1 MNHEY, CDR2 SVGEGT. V lost 0 bases and J 3 bases, leaving 15 bases between the germline ends. This CDR3 comprises 16 residues.

In its sample, this clonotype was seen a few times. This sequence joins TRBV7-2 and TRBJ1-4; D possibly corresponds to TRBD1 (6 bases). Germline V lookup: CDR1 SGHTA, CDR2 FQGNSA. V was trimmed by 5 bases and J by 5 bases, leaving 12 bases between them. The CDR3 is 14 residues long. CDR3 nucleotides: TGTGCCAGCAGCCGAACAGGGAACAATGAAAAACTGTTTTTT. It encodes CASSRTGNNEKLFF.

The chain uses TRBV4-1 and TRBJ1-1; D not resolved. Trimming pared 5 bases from V and 4 bases from J, leaving 17 bases between. CDR1 MGHRA and CDR2 YSYEKL come from the germline V gene. The CDR3 runs to 15 residues. The CDR3 DNA follows: TGCGCCAGCAGCTCTCGACGGAATGGCCCCACTGAAGCTTTCTTT. Translating it yields CASSSRRNGPTEAFF.

This chain uses TRBV12-3 or TRBV12-4 with TRBJ2-6; the D is unclear. This CDR3 spans 13 amino acids. V was cut by 4 bases and J by 4 bases, with 5 bases left in between. The CDR3 sequence is CASSSVGANVLTF. As DNA, the CDR3 is TGTGCCAGCAGTTCGGTAGGGGCCAACGTCCTGACTTTC.

This clonotype appeared a few times. The genes are TRBV7-2 and TRBJ2-5, with D hard to call. Trimming cost V 3 bases and J 2 bases, with 7 bases left between them. This CDR3 has 13 residues. CDR1 SGHTA and CDR2 FQGNSA come from the germline V gene. CDR3 DNA: TGTGCCAGCAGCTTTAGCCAACAAGAGACCCAGTACTTC. The encoded protein is CASSFSQQETQYF.

This clonotype was seen a handful of times. The gene calls are TRBV9 and TRBJ2-7; D is undetermined. This CDR3 spans 14 amino acids. V was trimmed by 2 bases and J by 6 bases, leaving 15 bases between them. Looked up from germline, CDR1 is SGDLS and CDR2 is YYNGEE. DNA for the CDR3: TGTGCCAGCAGCGTTGACTCTAGGGTTATCGAGCAGTACTTC. The encoded protein is CASSVDSRVIEQYF. The variable domain in full, with the rest retrieved from reference TRBV9 and TRBJ2-7, is DSGVTQTPKHLITATGQRVTLRCSPRSGDLSVYWYQQSLDQGLQFLIQYYNGEERAKGNILERFSAQQFPDLHSELNLSSLELGDSALYFCASSVDSRVIEQYFGPGTRLTVT.

The chain is built from TRBV5-1 and TRBJ2-1; D remains ambiguous. The CDR3 length is 13 residues. V dropped 4 bases and J dropped 10 bases, with 15 bases sitting between them. Germline V gives CDR1 SGHRS, CDR2 YFSETQ. CDR3 sequence: CASSPKTLSEQFF. CDR3 sequence (DNA): TGCGCCAGCAGCCCAAAGACCCTTTCCGAGCAGTTCTTC.

The chain has TRBV9 and TRBJ2-1; D not resolved. Germline assignment: CDR1 SGDLS and CDR2 YYNGEE. This CDR3 has 15 amino acids. Trimming cost V 3 bases and J 6 bases, with 16 bases left between them. Here the CDR3 reads CASSAYLTQVNEQFF. CDR3 bases: TGTGCCAGCAGCGCCTATTTGACCCAGGTCAATGAGCAGTTCTTC.

This clonotype has ten or more counts. This rearrangement joins TRBV7-2 to TRBJ2-7; D unclear. V was trimmed by 1 base and J by 0 bases, leaving 4 bases between them. In germline, CDR1 is SGHTA, CDR2 FQGNSA. This CDR3 comprises 13 residues. The CDR3 coding sequence is TGTGCCAGCAGCTTAGTAAGCTCCTACGAGCAGTACTTC. Translated: CASSLVSSYEQYF.